Below are 20 T cell receptor beta chains sequenced from a single sample in a study of shared clonotypes between healthy human individuals. Sequencing used immunoSEQ multiplex PCR; TCRdb keeps in-frame clones, though not all of them. The sample lists roughly 300,000 clones; around nine tenths were seen once. Sequencing used memory CD8+ T cells sorted from blood. The subset denotes: CD45RO+ cells pooled with CCR7-negative TemRA cells. The receptors stem from a man aged 18 to 35 in good health.

The CDR3 is CASSPLLAGSTYEQYF. In nucleotides, the CDR3 is TGTGCCAGCAGCCCCCTTCTAGCGGGGAGTACCTACGAGCAGTACTTC. The genes are TRBV27 and TRBJ2-7; 9 positions match TRBD2. The V gene end was trimmed by 6 bases and the J gene end by 2 bases; junction bases not matched to a gene: 11. Germline V lookup: CDR1 MNHEY, CDR2 SMNVEV (reference sequence). The CDR3 spans 16 residues.

Comment on this clone: Sequence at one end of the junction differs from germline and may be a read error. This sequence joins TRBV6-1 and TRBJ1-2; TRBD1 aligns across 7 bases. Germline-derived CDR1 and CDR2 are MNHNS and SASEGT. The CDR3 consists of 12 residues. For the CDR3, the DNA is TGTGCCAGCAGTGAACCCCCCCAGGGGGACGCCTTC. Amino acid sequence: CASSEPPQGDAF.

This sequence joins TRBV4-3 and TRBJ2-2; no definite D call. This CDR3 is 14 amino acids long. Germline V gene data show CDR1 as LGHNA and CDR2 as YSLEER. Trimming pared 5 bases from V and 3 bases from J, leaving 10 bases between. CDR3 protein: CASSGGLDTGELFF. As DNA, the CDR3 is TGCGCCAGCAGCGGCGGTCTGGACACCGGGGAGCTGTTTTTT.

CDR3: CASSYTAGPGEQYF. CDR3 DNA: TGTGCCAGCAGTTACACAGCGGGACCTGGAGAGCAGTACTTC. The chain has TRBV6-5 and TRBJ2-7; TRBD2 matches at 7 bases. Unmatched junction bases numbered 8, after V lost 2 bases and J lost 7 bases. The CDR3 sequence is 14 residues long. Germline assignment: CDR1 MNHEY and CDR2 SVGAGI.

The chain is built from TRBV5-1 and TRBJ1-1; the match to TRBD1 covers 8 bases. The trim removed 4 bases at V and 1 base at J, leaving 12 bases unmatched. Germline V gene lookup returns CDR1 SGHRS and CDR2 YFSETQ. CDR3 size: 17 residues. Here the CDR3 DNA reads TGCGCCAGCAGCCCGCCAAGTTTCGGGACAGGGAACACTGAAGCTTTCTTT. It is translated as CASSPPSFGTGNTEAFF.

The chain carries TRBV5-1 and TRBJ2-3, with D maybe TRBD2 (6 bases). The germline V gene has CDR1 SGHRS and CDR2 YFSETQ. The CDR3 extends over 14 amino acids. Trimming took off 3 bases at V and 1 base at J, with 9 bases between the two ends. In nucleotides, the CDR3 is TGCGCCAGCAGCTCCCCGGGGGGCACAGATACGCAGTATTTT. This translates into CASSSPGGTDTQYF.

The rearrangement links TRBV2 to TRBJ2-5; D might be TRBD1 or TRBD2, each matching 6 bases. The V gene lost 6 bases and the J gene lost 3 bases, with 14 bases spanning the gap. In germline, CDR1 is SNHLY, CDR2 FYNNEI. The CDR3 length is 14 residues. The CDR3 sequence: CASSHLGGEETQYF. CDR3 coding DNA: TGTGCCAGCAGCCATCTCGGGGGCGAAGAGACCCAGTACTTC.

The gene calls are TRBV28 and TRBJ1-5; 7 bases agree with TRBD1. With V trimmed by 7 bases and J by 3 bases, 3 bases remained unmatched. CDR1 and CDR2 from the germline V gene are MDHEN and SYDVKM. This CDR3 spans 13 amino acids. CDR3 in DNA: TGTGCCAGCATAGGGACAGACAATCAGCCCCAGCATTTT. It yields the protein CASIGTDNQPQHF.

The chain carries TRBV9 and TRBJ1-3; a weak D match, TRBD1 (5 bases). The CDR3 runs 15 residues. With 4 bases removed from V and 3 bases from J, the gap between germline ends came to 14 bases. CDR1 and CDR2 from the germline V gene are SGDLS and YYNGEE. Here the CDR3 DNA reads TGTGCCAGCAGCCCCGGCCCAGGGAGTGGAAACACCATATATTTT. Translating gives CASSPGPGSGNTIYF.

This chain links TRBV9 with TRBJ1-2, with a possible D match to TRBD1 (5 bases). V was shortened by 4 bases and J by 3 bases, with 16 bases between the two germline ends. The CDR3 contains 15 residues. The germline V gene has CDR1 SGDLS and CDR2 YYNGEE. This chain's CDR3 is CASSPGDDSYYGYTF. The CDR3 bases are TGTGCCAGCAGCCCCGGCGACGACAGCTACTATGGCTACACCTTC. The full variable domain, rest sourced from reference TRBV9 and TRBJ1-2, is DSGVTQTPKHLITATGQRVTLRCSPRSGDLSVYWYQQSLDQGLQFLIQYYNGEERAKGNILERFSAQQFPDLHSELNLSSLELGDSALYFCASSPGDDSYYGYTFGSGTRLTVV.

The chain carries TRBV6-7 and TRBJ1-5; 8 bases match TRBD1. TRBV6-7 has ORF status, its function being uncertain. The CDR3 runs to 17 residues. The trim removed 4 bases at V and 3 bases at J, leaving 11 bases unmatched. The CDR3 spells CASSSVPGQDHNQPQHF. The DNA of the CDR3 is TGTGCCAGCAGTTCAGTACCGGGACAGGACCACAATCAGCCCCAGCATTTT.

This chain joins TRBV4-1 and TRBJ1-5; 7 bases line up with TRBD1. This CDR3 is 15 amino acids long. From germline, CDR1 is MGHRA and CDR2 YSYEKL. With V trimmed by 0 bases and J by 5 bases, 4 bases remained unmatched. In DNA form, the CDR3 reads TGCGCCAGCAGCCAAGACGACAGGGCCCATCAGCCCCAGCATTTT. Protein: CASSQDDRAHQPQHF.

This sequence joins TRBV28 and TRBJ2-1; 10 positions agree with TRBD2. Germline CDR1 is MDHEN and CDR2 is SYDVKM. With 4 bases clipped from V and 5 bases from J, the junction kept 11 bases outside the gene matches. This CDR3 region has 17 residues. Here the CDR3 reads CASSSRGTSVTDNEQFF. In nucleotides, the CDR3 is TGTGCCAGCAGTTCCCGCGGGACTAGCGTAACCGACAATGAGCAGTTCTTC.

V gene TRBV6-5 combines with J gene TRBJ2-7; a weak D match, TRBD2 (5 bases). Trimming left V 2 bases short and J 3 bases short, with 14 bases between. The CDR3 consists of 15 residues. Germline V gene lookup returns CDR1 MNHEY and CDR2 SVGAGI. CDR3 sequence reads: CASSYPGTPLYEQYF. CDR3 DNA: TGTGCCAGCAGTTACCCGGGAACCCCCCTCTACGAGCAGTACTTC.

This chain uses TRBV15 with TRBJ1-1; weak D call: TRBD1 (5 bases). With 1 base removed from V and 1 base from J, the gap between germline ends came to 10 bases. Germline CDR1 reads LNHNV; CDR2 reads YYDKDF (reference sequence). The CDR3 runs to 15 residues. The DNA of the CDR3 is TGTGCCACCAGCAGAGGAGGGGAGGGGAACACTGAAGCTTTCTTT. Its protein is CATSRGGEGNTEAFF.

The genes are TRBV7-9 and TRBJ2-7; D gene unclear. Germline values: CDR1 SEHNR, CDR2 FQNEAQ (reference sequence). V was shortened by 1 base and J by 3 bases, with 10 bases between the two germline ends. CDR3 length: 14 amino acids. This chain's CDR3 is CASSLVPEIYEQYF. As DNA, the CDR3 is TGTGCCAGCAGCTTAGTCCCAGAGATCTACGAGCAGTACTTC.

The chain has TRBV5-4 and TRBJ1-2; D perhaps matches TRBD1 (6 bases). Looked up from germline, CDR1 is SGHNT and CDR2 is YYREEE (reference sequence). Trimming removed 0 bases at V and 1 base at J, with 13 bases between. There are 16 residues in the CDR3. CDR3 residues: CASSLAQGALNYGYTF. The CDR3, as DNA: TGTGCCAGCAGCTTGGCACAGGGTGCCCTTAACTATGGCTACACCTTC.

The chain carries TRBV27 and TRBJ1-6; D is unresolved. Trimming cost V 5 bases and J 0 bases, with 8 bases left between them. Germline assignment: CDR1 MNHEY and CDR2 SMNVEV (reference sequence). The CDR3 covers 15 residues. The CDR3 loop reads CASSPDISYNSPLHF. In DNA, the CDR3 is TGTGCCAGCAGTCCAGACATCTCCTATAATTCACCCCTCCACTTT.

The V gene is TRBV4-1, the J gene TRBJ1-2; D is ambiguous. Germline-derived CDR1 and CDR2 are MGHRA and YSYEKL. The CDR3 extends over 12 amino acids. V was cut by 0 bases and J by 8 bases, with 7 bases left in between. DNA for the CDR3: TGCGCCAGCAGCCAAGATTCTAGCGGCTACACCTTC. This gives the protein CASSQDSSGYTF.

The V call is TRBV13, the J call TRBJ2-7; TRBD1 matches at 9 bases. With V trimmed by 2 bases and J by 5 bases, 1 base remained unmatched. From germline, CDR1 is PRHDT and CDR2 FYEKMQ (reference sequence). CDR3 length: 13 residues. The CDR3 region is CASSLRTGDEQYF. The CDR3 DNA reads TGTGCCAGCAGCTTAAGGACAGGGGACGAGCAGTACTTC. The full variable domain, rest sourced from reference TRBV13 and TRBJ2-7, is AAGVIQSPRHLIKEKRETATLKCYPIPRHDTVYWYQQGPGQDPQFLISFYEKMQSDKGSIPDRFSAQQFSDYHSELNMSSLELGDSALYFCASSLRTGDEQYFGPGTRLTVT.